The 11 T cell receptor beta chains in this list originate from one sample, sequenced in a study of Graves' ophthalmopathy and Graves' hyperthyroidism. Amplified TCR beta CDR3 regions were obtained using RNA transcripts as template. First-round RT-PCR used HTBI primers; second-round multiplex PCR followed. TCRdb ran MiXCR on the multiplex PCR reads and lists one entry per CDR3 protein. The profile shows 600,000 to 650,000 distinct CDR3 sequences, about 24% of them singletons. Material for sequencing was peripheral blood. The receptors come from a woman aged 18-29 years with stable Graves' hyperthyroidism. Some clones in this sample may be carry-over from other donors' samples.

This clonotype was seen more than once but under ten times. J is TRBJ2-7 and V is TRBV28; 8 bases agree with TRBD2. CDR1 is MDHEN, CDR2 SYDVKM, per germline. The CDR3 totals 15 residues. With V trimmed by 4 bases and J by 2 bases, 7 bases remained unmatched. CDR3 loop: CASSSRGGRAYEQYF. The CDR3 region has the DNA TGTGCCAGCAGTTCACGCGGGGGGCGAGCCTACGAGCAGTACTTC.

This clonotype was recorded many times. J is TRBJ1-5 and V is TRBV5-1; 9 nucleotides match TRBD1. From germline, CDR1 is SGHRS and CDR2 YFSETQ. V dropped 4 bases and J dropped 6; count of bases not matched to a gene: 11. The CDR3 consists of 16 residues. CDR3 bases: TGCGCCAGCAGCCTCGGGACAGGGCTATGGAGTCAGCCCCAGCATTTT. Protein sequence: CASSLGTGLWSQPQHF.

This clonotype was found many times. The V gene is TRBV6-1, the J gene TRBJ1-2; 11 bases align to TRBD1. V shed 4 bases, J shed 8 bases, and the junction held 6 bases outside the gene matches. Germline CDR1 is MNHNS and CDR2 is SASEGT. The CDR3 has 14 residues. CDR3 coding DNA: TGTGCCAGCAGTGGGGGACAGGGGGTAAAGGGCTACACCTTC. Translation gives CASSGGQGVKGYTF.

This clonotype showed up just a few times. The rearrangement uses TRBV10-3 and TRBJ1-1, with D tentatively TRBD1 (6 bases). Germline CDR1 is ENHRY and CDR2 is SYGVKD. The CDR3 covers 13 residues. Trimming removed 6 bases at V and 7 bases at J, with 15 bases between. Here the CDR3 reads CAISQQGTIEAFF. The CDR3 DNA is TGTGCCATCAGCCAACAGGGCACCATTGAAGCTTTCTTT.

The sample holds many counts of this clonotype. CDR3 nucleotide sequence: TGCGCCAGCAGCCAAGTGACAGGGGGCTACGAGCAGTACTTC. Protein: CASSQVTGGYEQYF. V usage is TRBV5-1 and J usage is TRBJ2-7; 9 positions agree with TRBD1. CDR1 is SGHRS, CDR2 YFSETQ, per germline. J lost 3 bases, V lost 4 bases, and 5 bases had no gene match. CDR3 length equals 14 residues.

This chain links TRBV3-1 with TRBJ2-7, with D possibly being TRBD1 (6 bases). The ends were cut back, 4 bases at V and 5 bases at J, with 12 bases in the middle. Germline V gene sequence: CDR1 LGHDT, CDR2 YNNKEL (reference sequence). The CDR3 totals 13 residues. The CDR3 coding sequence is TGTGCCAGCAGCCTACAAGGGGACAACGAGCAGTACTTC. Amino acids: CASSLQGDNEQYF.

The CDR3 spells CASSESQGSPYGYTF. In nucleotides, the CDR3 is TGTGCCAGCAGTGAATCACAGGGCTCCCCGTATGGCTACACCTTC. J is TRBJ1-2 and V is TRBV25-1, with D possibly matching TRBD1 (6 bases). The CDR3 is 15 residues long. Trimming left V 1 base short and J 5 bases short, with 14 bases between. CDR1 and CDR2 (germline): MGHDK, SYGVNS.

This clonotype appeared many times. The chain links TRBV6-1 to TRBJ2-4, with D possibly being TRBD1 or TRBD2 (6 bases each). CDR3 length: 15 residues. Trimming removed 4 bases at V and 0 bases at J, with 10 bases between. Germline-derived CDR1 and CDR2 are MNHNS and SASEGT. CDR3 sequence reads: CASSARGVAKNIQYF. CDR3 in DNA: TGTGCCAGCAGTGCAAGGGGGGTAGCCAAAAACATTCAGTACTTC.

This clonotype has ten or more counts. This chain links TRBV2 with TRBJ1-5, with TRBD1 as a possible D gene (5 bases). CDR3 length: 12 amino acids. Germline CDR1 is SNHLY and CDR2 is FYNNEI. Trimming stripped 6 bases from V and 4 bases from J, with 7 bases between. CDR3 in amino acids: CASRGTNQPQHF. CDR3 nucleotide sequence: TGTGCCAGCAGGGGGACTAATCAGCCCCAGCATTTT. The full variable domain, rest sourced from reference TRBV2 and TRBJ1-5, is EPEVTQTPSHQVTQMGQEVILRCVPISNHLYFYWYRQILGQKVEFLVSFYNNEISEKSEIFDDQFSVERPDGSNFTLKIRSTKLEDSAMYFCASRGTNQPQHFGDGTRLSIL.

V gene TRBV12-3 or TRBV12-4 combines with J gene TRBJ1-2; D is unclear. Trimming pared 5 bases from V and 4 bases from J, leaving 11 bases between. This CDR3 has 13 residues. This CDR3 is CASSIDRAYGYTF. The CDR3 DNA is TGTGCCAGCAGTATTGATCGGGCCTATGGCTACACCTTC.

The sample holds many counts of this clonotype. The rearrangement joins TRBV19 to TRBJ1-1; 7 nucleotides match TRBD1. V was pared by 3 bases and J by 1 base, with 8 bases of the junction left unmatched. The CDR3 runs 16 residues. The germline V gene has CDR1 LNHDA and CDR2 SQIVND (reference sequence). In nucleotides, the CDR3 is TGTGCCAGTAGTATGGCCTCTCGGACAGGGAACACTGAAGCTTTCTTT. Residues: CASSMASRTGNTEAFF.